The rows below give T cell receptor beta chains drawn from one sample of a study of OX40 agonist ivuxolimab in advanced cancers. Assay used: immunoSEQ multiplex PCR; TCRdb lists only in-frame clones, some missing. The table shows fewer than 75,000 clones, with about 88% occurring only once. Source: CD4+ or CD8+ T cells sorted from blood, taken in a trial of the OX40 agonist ivuxolimab. Receptors were obtained from an adult with an advanced solid tumor such as melanoma, head and neck, liver or kidney cancer. CDR3s include the opening cysteine and the closing phenylalanine or tryptophan. D genes are given only for firm matches. Clone size, where shown, is once, few, many, or a class for clones that have expanded.

clone size: NA; V gene: TRBV15; J gene: TRBJ1-5; D gene: TRBD1; CDR3 DNA: TGTGCCACCAGCAGAGAGGGAACAGGGGGCCCCAATCAGCCCCAGCATTTT; CDR3 protein: CATSREGTGGPNQPQHF
clone size: once; V gene: TRBV7-6; J gene: TRBJ2-3; D gene: NA; CDR3 DNA: TGTGCCAGCAGCGTAGGATTATTCACAGATACGCAGTATTTT; CDR3 protein: CASSVGLFTDTQYF
clone size: NA; V gene: TRBV19; J gene: TRBJ2-7; D gene: NA; CDR3 DNA: TGTGCCAGTAGTATAGCTAGCGCGAGCTCCTACGAGCAGTACTTC; CDR3 protein: CASSIASASSYEQYF
clone size: NA; V gene: TRBV30; J gene: TRBJ2-7; D gene: NA; CDR3 DNA: TGTGCCTGGAGGGTTAGGGGACCCAAGAACTACGAGCAGTACTTC; CDR3 protein: CAWRVRGPKNYEQYF
clone size: NA; V gene: TRBV7-9; J gene: TRBJ2-1; D gene: NA; CDR3 DNA: TGTGCCAGCACTACGGACACCTACAATGAGCAGTTCTTC; CDR3 protein: CASTTDTYNEQFF
clone size: NA; V gene: TRBV7-9; J gene: TRBJ1-1; D gene: NA; CDR3 DNA: TGTGCCAGCAGCTTACGGGCGAACACTGAAGCTTTCTTT; CDR3 protein: CASSLRANTEAFF
clone size: NA; V gene: TRBV25-1; J gene: TRBJ2-1; D gene: TRBD2; CDR3 DNA: TGTGCCAGCAGTGACCTCCGGGGGACTATCAATGAGCAGTTCTTC; CDR3 protein: CASSDLRGTINEQFF
clone size: NA; V gene: TRBV14; J gene: TRBJ2-2; D gene: TRBD2; CDR3 DNA: TGTGCCAGCAGCCAAGGACTAGCGGGAGGCCCCACCGGGGAGCTGTTTTTT; CDR3 protein: CASSQGLAGGPTGELFF
clone size: NA; V gene: TRBV29-1; J gene: TRBJ1-5; D gene: NA; CDR3 DNA: TGCAGCGTTCGGACAGCCAATCAGCCCCAGCATTTT; CDR3 protein: CSVRTANQPQHF
clone size: once; V gene: TRBV6-1; J gene: TRBJ1-4; D gene: NA; CDR3 DNA: TGTGCCAGCGGACGCGGATGGGAAAAACTGTTTTTT; CDR3 protein: CASGRGWEKLFF
clone size: once; V gene: TRBV10-2; J gene: TRBJ2-7; D gene: TRBD1; CDR3 DNA: TGCACCACCCGGGACAGCGGCTACGAGCAGTACTTC; CDR3 protein: CTTRDSGYEQYF
clone size: NA; V gene: TRBV4-1; J gene: TRBJ1-5; D gene: TRBD1; CDR3 DNA: TGCGCCAGCAGCCAGGGGGACAGTAATCAGCCCCAGCATTTT; CDR3 protein: CASSQGDSNQPQHF
clone size: NA; V gene: TRBV6-1; J gene: TRBJ1-1; D gene: NA; CDR3 DNA: TGTGCCAGCAGAGTCGGGGGGAACACTGAAGCTTTCTTT; CDR3 protein: CASRVGGNTEAFF
clone size: once; V gene: TRBV30; J gene: TRBJ2-5; D gene: TRBD1; CDR3 DNA: TGTGCAGGACAGGGGGCGGGAGAGACCCAGTACTTC; CDR3 protein: CAGQGAGETQYF
clone size: NA; V gene: TRBV5-1; J gene: TRBJ2-7; D gene: TRBD1; CDR3 DNA: TGCGCCAGCGGGGACAGGGGGGTGCCCTACGAGCAGTACTTC; CDR3 protein: CASGDRGVPYEQYF
clone size: NA; V gene: TRBV11-3; J gene: TRBJ1-1; D gene: NA; CDR3 DNA: TGTGCCAGCAGCTTCCCCGGGACGGAGGGGAACACTGAAGCTTTCTTT; CDR3 protein: CASSFPGTEGNTEAFF